This is a list of T cell receptor beta chains from one sample in a study of response to subunit inactivated influenza vaccine. TCRdb used MiXCR to reprocess the RT-PCR reads, holding one entry per CDR3 protein. The repertoire holds around 540,000 distinct CDR3 sequences, with 12% as singletons. Sample: PBMCs from blood, taken on the day of vaccination. Receptor source: a man over 45 who received an inactivated influenza vaccine. CDR3s include the opening cysteine and the closing phenylalanine or tryptophan. A D gene is named only where the DNA matches it firmly. The size field is filled for only some rows; it gives once, few, many or a size class.

V gene	D gene	clone size	J gene	CDR3 protein	CDR3 DNA
TRBV5-1	TRBD2	few	TRBJ2-1	CASNPVAGLNEQFF	TGCGCCAGCAACCCCGTAGCGGGACTCAATGAGCAGTTCTTC
TRBV25-1	NA	few	TRBJ1-1	CASSERSNSKNTEAFF	TGTGCCAGCAGTGAAAGGTCAAACTCAAAGAACACTGAAGCTTTCTTT
TRBV7-2	NA	many	TRBJ2-5	CASSLRGTQYF	TGTGCCAGCAGCTTACGGGGGACCCAGTACTTC
TRBV4-3	TRBD1	few	TRBJ2-2	CASSPSSGGNTGELFF	TGCGCCAGCAGCCCCTCGTCAGGGGGGAACACCGGGGAGCTGTTTTTT
TRBV12-3/TRBV12-4	NA	NA	TRBJ2-3	CASSLAEVADTQYF	TGTGCCAGCAGTTTAGCGGAGGTCGCAGATACGCAGTATTTT
TRBV10-2	NA	many	TRBJ2-3	CAAGTQYF	TGCGCAGCCGGCACGCAGTATTTT
TRBV18	TRBD1	NA	TRBJ1-1	CASSGQGRTEAFF	TGTGCCAGCTCTGGACAGGGGAGGACTGAAGCTTTCTTT
TRBV5-1	TRBD2	many	TRBJ2-3	CASSFTLAGGGDTQYF	TGCGCCAGCAGCTTTACACTAGCGGGAGGAGGAGATACGCAGTATTTT
TRBV12-3/TRBV12-4	TRBD1	many	TRBJ1-2	CASSLWDREGGGYTF	TGTGCCAGCAGTCTGTGGGACAGGGAAGGGGGTGGCTACACCTTC
TRBV6-1	NA	few	TRBJ1-3	CASSEVSAGRGNTIYF	TGTGCCAGCAGTGAAGTGTCCGCAGGGCGCGGAAACACCATATATTTT
TRBV7-9	TRBD1	few	TRBJ2-1	CASSLLPTGVYNEQFF	TGTGCCAGCAGCTTATTACCGACAGGGGTCTACAATGAGCAGTTCTTC
TRBV5-1	NA	few	TRBJ2-3	CASSFGTDSYFTDTQYF	TGCGCCAGCAGTTTCGGGACGGACTCATATTTCACAGATACGCAGTATTTT
TRBV20-1	NA	few	TRBJ1-1	CSARRQVGTEAFF	TGCAGTGCCCGGCGCCAGGTTGGGACTGAAGCTTTCTTT
TRBV29-1	NA	many	TRBJ2-3	CSVEQGPRDTQYF	TGCAGCGTTGAACAAGGGCCTAGGGATACGCAGTATTTT
TRBV29-1	TRBD1	few	TRBJ2-7	CSVLDRGFSYEQYF	TGCAGCGTTCTTGACAGGGGGTTCTCCTACGAGCAGTACTTC
TRBV5-1	NA	few	TRBJ2-4	CASTLGGRNIQYF	TGCGCCAGTACCCTCGGGGGAAGGAACATTCAGTACTTC
TRBV12-3/TRBV12-4	NA	many	TRBJ1-5	CASSFGGGGQPQHF	TGTGCCAGCAGTTTTGGGGGCGGTGGGCAGCCCCAGCATTTT
TRBV28	NA	many	TRBJ2-5	CASSLPRGYQETQYF	TGTGCCAGCAGTTTACCACGCGGGTACCAAGAGACCCAGTACTTC
TRBV10-3	NA	once	TRBJ2-3	CAISESGTTDTQFF	TGTGCCATCAGTGAGTCTGGGACCACAGATACGCAGTTTTTT
TRBV6-2/TRBV6-3	NA	NA	TRBJ2-7	CASRNQMEQYF	TGTGCCAGCAGGAATCAAATGGAGCAGTACTTC
TRBV13	NA	NA	TRBJ2-7	CASSLERASYEQYF	TGTGCCAGCAGCTTAGAGCGGGCCTCCTACGAGCAGTACTTC
TRBV20-1	TRBD2	NA	TRBJ2-1	CSARWVGSGSDEQFF	TGCAGTGCTAGATGGGTAGGTAGCGGGAGCGATGAGCAGTTCTTC
TRBV11-2	NA	many	TRBJ1-1	CASGDGLNTEAFF	TGTGCCAGCGGGGACGGATTGAACACTGAAGCTTTCTTT
TRBV2	NA	NA	TRBJ1-6	CASRTGTSHNSPLHF	TGTGCCAGCAGAACCGGGACATCTCATAATTCACCCCTCCACTTT
TRBV28	TRBD2	NA	TRBJ2-7	CATWERDNSEQYF	TGTGCCACCTGGGAGCGGGATAACAGCGAGCAGTACTTC
TRBV5-1	TRBD2	NA	TRBJ2-5	CASSVTSGSQETQYF	TGCGCCAGCAGCGTTACTAGCGGAAGCCAAGAGACCCAGTACTTC
TRBV4-3	NA	many	TRBJ2-1	CASSQDSLSHNEQFF	TGCGCCAGCAGCCAAGATTCGCTTTCCCACAATGAGCAGTTCTTC
TRBV7-2	TRBD2	few	TRBJ2-7	CASNLLAGAYEQYF	TGTGCCAGCAATCTACTAGCGGGCGCCTACGAGCAGTACTTC
TRBV12-3/TRBV12-4	TRBD2	NA	TRBJ2-2	CASTGGDGWNTGELFF	TGTGCCAGCACCGGGGGGGACGGGTGGAACACCGGGGAGCTGTTTTTT
TRBV20-1	TRBD1	NA	TRBJ1-2	CSASRDRGYGYTF	TGCAGTGCTAGCCGGGACAGGGGCTATGGCTACACCTTC
TRBV20-1	TRBD2	few	TRBJ2-7	CSASSSGRAIEQYF	TGCAGTGCTAGTAGTAGCGGGAGGGCAATCGAGCAGTACTTC
TRBV9	TRBD2	many	TRBJ2-2	CASSATSGNTGELFF	TGTGCCAGCAGCGCGACTAGCGGAAACACCGGGGAGCTGTTTTTT
TRBV3-1	NA	NA	TRBJ2-1	CASTRGRGAGFHEQFF	TGTGCCAGCACCCGAGGCAGGGGAGCGGGTTTCCATGAGCAGTTCTTC
TRBV5-1	TRBD1	few	TRBJ1-1	CASSGGTGEVTEAFF	TGCGCCAGCTCCGGGGGGACAGGGGAAGTCACTGAAGCTTTCTTT
TRBV7-9	NA	NA	TRBJ2-1	CASSSWDEQFF	TGTGCCAGCAGTTCATGGGATGAGCAGTTCTTC
TRBV5-1	TRBD2	NA	TRBJ2-3	CASSPYGTSGSTDTQYF	TGCGCCAGCAGCCCCTACGGGACTAGCGGGAGCACAGATACGCAGTATTTT
TRBV6-5	NA	many	TRBJ2-1	CASSRAYNEQFF	TGTGCCAGCAGTCGGGCCTACAATGAGCAGTTCTTC
TRBV10-3	NA	few	TRBJ2-6	CAISESSPLSGANVLTF	TGTGCCATCAGTGAGTCTAGTCCACTCTCTGGGGCCAACGTCCTGACTTTC